This T cell receptor beta chain was profiled in a study of blood T cell repertoires in COVID-19. The V gene lost 1 base and the J gene lost 4 bases, with 10 bases spanning the gap. Germline V gives CDR1 LNHNV, CDR2 YYDKDF (reference sequence). This CDR3 is built from 14 residues. The assay was immunoSEQ multiplex PCR, and TCRdb's table has in-frame clones only and misses some. The data contain 150,000 to 200,000 clones, roughly 89% of them singletons. The TCR was taken from a human donor in a cohort sampled during active COVID-19. The source material was peripheral blood. This chain joins TRBV15 and TRBJ1-2; D is uncertain. For the CDR3, the DNA is TGTGCCACCAGCAGAGGTCAGGAATTCTATGGCTACACCTTC. It specifies CATSRGQEFYGYTF.